Listed here are 13 T cell receptor beta chains from one sample, sequenced in a study of Tregs in tolerant kidney transplant recipients. Sequenced by immunoSEQ multiplex PCR; TCRdb stores in-frame clones only, minus some. This sample carries over 50,000 clones, around 85% of them seen once, and the ten largest clones take about 2%. The sequencing used Tregs from blood, collected before the transplant. These receptors were collected from a human donor who received a combined kidney and bone marrow transplant.

The rearrangement joins TRBV5-1 to TRBJ2-3, with TRBD2 matching 10 bases. The CDR3 is 18 amino acids. Germline V gives CDR1 SGHRS, CDR2 YFSETQ. V lost 4 bases to trimming and J lost 0 bases; unmatched junction nucleotides: 11. CDR3 loop: CASSPRGLARTSTDTQYF. The DNA of the CDR3 is TGCGCCAGCAGCCCCAGGGGACTAGCGAGAACTAGCACAGATACGCAGTATTTT.

The gene calls are TRBV2 and TRBJ1-2, with D possibly being TRBD1 (5 bases). Germline-derived CDR1 and CDR2 are SNHLY and FYNNEI. CDR3 length: 15 amino acids. The V gene lost 5 bases and the J gene lost 7 bases, with 20 bases spanning the gap. CDR3 sequence (DNA): TGTGCCAGCAGTCAAACCCGGGACTCAAAGGGTGGCTACACCTTC. It is translated as CASSQTRDSKGGYTF.

V and J are TRBV19 and TRBJ1-6; D uncertain. The CDR3 spans 13 residues. The germline gives CDR1 LNHDA, CDR2 SQIVND (reference sequence). V was clipped by 7 bases and J by 10 bases, with 14 bases between them. CDR3 region: CASKGQTGSPLHF. Here the CDR3 DNA reads TGTGCCAGTAAGGGCCAAACGGGATCACCCCTCCACTTT.

This clone appeared once. The V gene is TRBV18, the J gene TRBJ2-7; possible D gene TRBD1, 5 bases. The CDR3 covers 17 residues. The germline gives CDR1 KGHSH, CDR2 LQKENI. The V and J ends lost 1 base and 7 bases respectively, with 23 bases between them. CDR3 DNA: TGTGCCAGCTCACCACGGCACGTAAGGCAGGGAATAGGGGAGCAGTACTTC. Its protein is CASSPRHVRQGIGEQYF.

V is TRBV6-5 and J is TRBJ2-1; D gene unclear. The germline gives CDR1 MNHEY, CDR2 SVGAGI. This CDR3 comprises 13 residues. Trimming cost V 5 bases and J 2 bases, with 7 bases left between them. The CDR3 spells CASSNPAYNEQFF. DNA for the CDR3: TGTGCCAGCAGTAACCCCGCCTACAATGAGCAGTTCTTC.

The rearrangement uses TRBV28 and TRBJ2-1, with no clear D. Germline CDR1 is MDHEN and CDR2 is SYDVKM. V was trimmed by 4 bases and J by 9 bases, leaving 16 bases between them. CDR3 length equals 14 residues. CDR3 coding DNA: TGTGCCAGCAGTTCCCCCCACCGGCGAAGTGAGCAGTTCTTC. Amino acid sequence: CASSSPHRRSEQFF.

V and J are TRBV5-1 and TRBJ1-1; D is ambiguous. Germline values: CDR1 SGHRS, CDR2 YFSETQ. Trimming left V 2 bases short and J 0 bases short, with 8 bases between. This CDR3 contains 14 residues. The DNA for the CDR3 is TGCGCCAGCAGCTTCACAGCCTTGAACACTGAAGCTTTCTTT. Translated, it gives CASSFTALNTEAFF.

This sequence joins TRBV10-2 and TRBJ2-3, with 10 bases fitting TRBD2. Germline V CDR1 and CDR2: WSHSY, SAAADI. Trimming removed 2 bases from V and 0 bases from J; junction bases left unmatched: 8. This CDR3 has 18 amino acids. CDR3 bases: TGCGCCAGCAGTGAGGGGCTAGCGGGGGCGACTAGCACAGATACGCAGTATTTT. It specifies CASSEGLAGATSTDTQYF.

The J gene is TRBJ2-3, the V gene TRBV27; possibly TRBD2 for D (9 bases). The V gene lost 3 bases and the J gene lost 7 bases, with 23 bases spanning the gap. The CDR3 length is 17 residues. Germline V gives CDR1 MNHEY, CDR2 SMNVEV (reference sequence). This CDR3 reads CASSFPSGTSRGHTQYF. The CDR3 nucleotides are TGTGCCAGCAGTTTCCCCTCTGGGACTAGCAGGGGGCATACGCAGTATTTT.

Concerning this clone: The junction departs from germline at one end; a sequencing error may be responsible. The chain recombines TRBV18 with TRBJ2-5; D possibly corresponds to TRBD1 (5 bases). The CDR3 sequence is 14 residues long. Looked up from germline, CDR1 is KGHSH and CDR2 is LQKENI. The CDR3 is CAISPLSRAETQYF. CDR3 DNA sequence: TGTGCCATCTCACCACTGAGCAGGGCGGAGACCCAGTACTTC.

The chain uses TRBV7-9 and TRBJ2-5; a possible D gene is TRBD1 (5 bases). V was trimmed by 5 bases and J by 5 bases, leaving 12 bases between them. The length of the CDR3 is 13 residues. The germline gives CDR1 SEHNR, CDR2 FQNEAQ (reference sequence). The CDR3 protein is CASSAGPWETQYF. CDR3 nucleotide sequence: TGTGCCAGCAGCGCAGGGCCGTGGGAGACCCAGTACTTC.

The chain combines TRBV29-1 with TRBJ2-2; TRBD2 aligns across 8 bases. V lost 5 bases, J lost 8 bases, and 7 bases stayed unmatched. Germline lookup yields CDR1 SQVTM and CDR2 ANQGSEA. The CDR3 spans 13 residues. The CDR3 sequence: CSVRGTSWGELFF. The CDR3, as DNA: TGCAGCGTTCGTGGGACTAGTTGGGGGGAGCTGTTTTTT.

The chain combines TRBV18 with TRBJ2-1; D is possibly TRBD1 or TRBD2 (8 bases each). Trimming removed 4 bases from V and 2 bases from J, with 24 bases in between. The germline gives CDR1 KGHSH, CDR2 LQKENI. This CDR3 spans 19 amino acids. The CDR3 nucleotides read TGTGCCAGCTCACGCGGGGGGACAGGCGTCCCGATTGCCTACAATGAGCAGTTCTTC. Amino acid sequence: CASSRGGTGVPIAYNEQFF. The full variable domain, its missing parts supplied by reference TRBV18 and TRBJ2-1, is NAGVMQNPRHLVRRRGQEARLRCSPMKGHSHVYWYRQLPEEGLKFMVYLQKENIIDESGMPKERFSAEFPKEGPSILRIQQVVRGDSAAYFCASSRGGTGVPIAYNEQFFGPGTRLTVL.